This section outlines one TCR beta chain sequence together with its context. What it binds is unknown. Germline CDR1 is WNHNN and CDR2 is SYGVQD (reference sequence). The CDR3 is made up of 13 amino acids. Trimming at V came to 7 bases and at J to 6 bases, leaving 7 bases not matched to a gene. This entry belongs to a study of cytomegalovirus exposure and HLA in healthy donors. It was with 60 Vbeta and 13 Jbeta primers that the PCR ran. Sequencing was performed with immunoSEQ multiplex PCR; in TCRdb, only in-frame clones are kept and a portion is missing. In the table there are about 160,000 clones, approximately 78% of which are singletons. Overall study results and limits: CMV serostatus alone was available as immune exposure information.

The receptor comes from a male donor in good health and CMV-seronegative. Material: PBMCs. The chain carries TRBV10-1 and TRBJ2-7, with 9 bases aligning to TRBD2. CDR3 sequence (DNA): TGCGCCAGCACCGGGACTAGCTTCTCCGAGCAGTACTTC. It specifies CASTGTSFSEQYF.